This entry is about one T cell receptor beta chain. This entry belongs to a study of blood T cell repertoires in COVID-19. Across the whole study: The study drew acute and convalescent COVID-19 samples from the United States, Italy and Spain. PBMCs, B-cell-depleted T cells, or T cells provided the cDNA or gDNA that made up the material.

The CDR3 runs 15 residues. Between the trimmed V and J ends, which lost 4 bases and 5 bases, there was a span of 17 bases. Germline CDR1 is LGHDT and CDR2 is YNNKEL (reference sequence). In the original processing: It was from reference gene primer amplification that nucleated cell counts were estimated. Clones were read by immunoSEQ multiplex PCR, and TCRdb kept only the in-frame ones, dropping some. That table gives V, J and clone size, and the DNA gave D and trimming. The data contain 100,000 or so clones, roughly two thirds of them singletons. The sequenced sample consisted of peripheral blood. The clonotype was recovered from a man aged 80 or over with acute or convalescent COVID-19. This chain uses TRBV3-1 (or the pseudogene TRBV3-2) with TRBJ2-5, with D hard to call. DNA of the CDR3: TGTGCCAGCAGCCTTAATATCCACGCTAAGGAGACCCAGTACTTC. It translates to CASSLNIHAKETQYF.